The T cell receptor beta chain under discussion was sequenced for a study of CD8+ T cells in alopecia areata (dated by TCRdb to the late 2010s). Context from the whole study: Treated patients were enrolled in an open-label pilot trial of oral tofacitinib at 5 to 10 mg twice daily for moderate-to-severe alopecia areata. Patients received tofacitinib for 6 to 18 months and were then followed off drug for 6 months to check for delayed response and recurrence. In treated patients, disease severity was measured using the SALT score, which gives the percentage of scalp surface area affected. In both human patients and the C3H/HeJ mouse model, the study applied high-throughput TCRbeta sequencing to look at T cell clonal expansion in alopecia areata. In humans, TCRbeta sequencing was performed on scalp tissue and on sorted CD4+ and CD8+ peripheral blood T cells from healthy controls and from patients with patchy or totalis/universalis alopecia areata. Biopsies were taken from tofacitinib-treated patients at baseline and at 4 and 24 weeks of treatment, and a later scalp biopsy was taken in several of the tofacitinib-treated patients. Clonality in the scalp was compared among normal scalp (n=4), patchy alopecia areata scalp (n=8), and alopecia totalis/universalis scalp (n=8). RNA came from the PAXgene miRNA kit for fixed scalp, the miRNeasy kit for PBMCs, and the RNeasy kit for mouse skin. immunoSEQ multiplex PCR using 35 Vbeta forward primers and 13 Jbeta reverse primers was used to amplify TCRbeta CDR3 regions. Broad study findings and their caveats: Because the treated cohort was small and had only one nonresponder, larger studies are needed to examine links between baseline CD8+ expansion and response. Higher clonality and more expanded CD8+ clones were observed in lesional scalp than in normal scalp, particularly in alopecia totalis/universalis, a finding suggestive of antigenic drive. Shared TCR sequences between patients were less evident than in mice, which may be partly attributable to HLA diversity in the patient population. Unlike mouse skin, where gammadelta T cells dominate, normal human skin contains resident alphabeta T cells that get sequenced too, which complicates analysis of the scalp TCR repertoire. During tofacitinib treatment, many expanded lesional clones remained in scalp and blood, and this persistence may partly explain relapse after treatment is stopped. Tofacitinib significantly decreased scalp clonality and the number of expanded CD8+ clones among the top 100 scalp clones.

On this clone: Its antigen remains undetermined. Per-base quality was not reported, and no clone a single base away is much larger than it.

The method was the immunoSEQ multiplex PCR assay. To provide template for TCR sequencing, every sample had RNA extracted and reverse transcribed into cDNA. SuperScript III was used for first-strand cDNA synthesis, primed with a 2:1 mix of oligo-dT and random hexamers. Amplification bias was assessed with a synthetic immune receptor repertoire, and residual bias was removed computationally. For the original study's pipeline: After raw reads were preprocessed to remove errors, the CDR3 was defined following IMGT conventions as running from the conserved cysteine to phenylalanine. Clonality was computed by normalizing Shannon entropy by log2 of the number of productive unique TCRs and subtracting the result from 1. Whether each scalp clone was CD4 or CD8 was inferred by checking scalp TCRbeta sequences against the CD4 and CD8 repertoires from sorted blood. The immuneACCESS repertoire file appears here via TCRdb, limited to in-frame rearrangements. These files lack a portion of the clones; in checked studies, under half of the deficit traces to unresolved V genes, and the cause of the others is not known. V, J and clone size are taken as reported in that table, and D and trimming were inferred from the DNA itself. This sample is represented by approximately 200,000 clones; 58% of them were singletons. About 5.5% of the sample rests with the top ten.

As encoded in the germline V gene, CDR1 is SGHRS while CDR2 is YFSETQ. Trimming takes 0 bases from V and 4 bases from J, and the germline ends sit 7 bases apart. From the cysteine up to the phenylalanine, the CDR3 has a length of 14 residues. Only the CDR3 portion is preserved as DNA: 42 bases, with reading frame beginning at the first base. The time point label of this sample denotes: 24 weeks on oral tofacitinib. Sample treatment or condition, as interpreted from the label and publication: oral pan-JAK inhibitor, 5-10 mg twice daily. From alopecia areata patients, peripheral blood was collected along with lesional scalp punch biopsies. PBMCs were isolated by density centrifugation and stained for CD3, CD4 and CD8, after which CD4+ and CD8+ T cells were sorted on a FACSAria.

Source: CD4+ T cells sorted from blood, taken at week 24, from a patient treated with tofacitinib. The V and J segments used are TRBV5-1 and TRBJ2-2; the D gene cannot be named for sure. This sequence was found in a human donor with alopecia areata. The DNA sequence is given as TGCGCCAGCAGCTTGGAGGCCGGCACCGGGGAGCTGTTTTTT. Its protein reads: CASSLEAGTGELFF.